The table lists the clone carrying this T cell receptor (beta chain) with a few counts. What it recognizes is unknown. This record comes from a study of shared clonotypes between healthy human individuals. Study-wide points: Clonotypes that were shared across four donors made up around 5.5% of naive CD4 clonotypes.

Germline values: CDR1 SQVTM, CDR2 ANQGSEA. Trimming took 8 bases from V and 0 from J; bases not matched to a gene: 6. The CDR3 spans 13 residues. All of the donors resided in Nashville, Tennessee, and each was a Caucasian adult. This table comes from immunoSEQ multiplex PCR, and its TCRdb copy is limited to in-frame clones, with some not included. The data hold around 2.5 million clones, with roughly 93% observed a single time. Sequenced input: naive CD4+ T cells from PBMCs. As for subset: CD45RA+ positively selected. The chain carries TRBV29-1 and TRBJ1-1; 7 bases agree with TRBD1. This TCR was sampled from a man between 18 and 29 years old in good health. Some clones in this sample may be carry-over from other donors' samples. The CDR3 DNA is TGCAGCACCGAGACAGGGTTGAACACTGAAGCTTTCTTT. Translating gives CSTETGLNTEAFF.